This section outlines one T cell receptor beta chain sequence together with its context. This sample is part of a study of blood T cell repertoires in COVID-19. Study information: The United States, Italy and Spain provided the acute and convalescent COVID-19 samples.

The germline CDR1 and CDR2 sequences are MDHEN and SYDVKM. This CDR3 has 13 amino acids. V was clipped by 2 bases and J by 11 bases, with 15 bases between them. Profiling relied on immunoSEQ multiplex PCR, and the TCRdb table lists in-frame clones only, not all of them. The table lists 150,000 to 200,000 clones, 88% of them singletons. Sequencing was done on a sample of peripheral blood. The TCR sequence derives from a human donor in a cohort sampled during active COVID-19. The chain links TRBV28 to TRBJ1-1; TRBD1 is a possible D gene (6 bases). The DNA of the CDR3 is TGTGCCAGCAGTTTAGCGGGGGCGCGTGAGGCTTTCTTT. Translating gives CASSLAGAREAFF.